This is a list of T cell receptor beta chains from one sample in a study of vaccination effects on CD4 cells after COVID-19. What these receptors recognize is not known. Libraries were prepared by immunoSEQ multiplex PCR; TCRdb keeps only in-frame clonotypes and omits some of them. There are tens of thousands of clones in the sample; roughly 66% occur only once, and under 15% lies in the top ten. The sequenced sample was CD4+ T cells from PBMCs cultured with HCoV-OC43 spike peptides, obtained before COVID-19 vaccination. Receptors were obtained from a human donor who received a COVID-19 vaccine. Each CDR3 is given with its conserved first and last residue. The order of the fields is clone size, J gene, V gene, D gene, CDR3 protein, CDR3 DNA. D genes are given only for firm matches. The size field is filled for only some rows; it gives once, few, many or a size class.

size: -; J: TRBJ1-1; V: TRBV5-1; D: -; CDR3: CASSLAQTNTEAFF; DNA: TGCGCCAGCAGCTTGGCACAGACGAACACTGAAGCTTTCTTT
size: -; J: TRBJ1-5; V: TRBV15; D: -; CDR3: CATSAGARAGDQPQHF; DNA: TGTGCCACCAGCGCGGGGGCTAGGGCGGGGGATCAGCCCCAGCATTTT
size: few; J: TRBJ1-2; V: TRBV14; D: -; CDR3: CASSQARVNGYTF; DNA: TGTGCCAGCAGCCAAGCCAGGGTAAATGGCTACACCTTC
size: -; J: TRBJ1-6; V: TRBV7-2; D: -; CDR3: CASSFRGRNSPLHF; DNA: TGTGCCAGCAGCTTCAGGGGAAGGAATTCACCCCTCCACTTT
size: -; J: TRBJ2-3; V: TRBV3-1/TRBV3-2; D: TRBD2; CDR3: CASSQGLASGGRDTQYF; DNA: TGTGCCAGCAGCCAAGGTTTGGCTAGCGGAGGCCGGGATACGCAGTATTTT
size: once; J: TRBJ1-2; V: TRBV9; D: -; CDR3: CASSVSVDYGYTF; DNA: TGTGCCAGCAGCGTCAGCGTCGACTATGGCTACACCTTC
size: -; J: TRBJ2-3; V: TRBV5-1; D: TRBD2; CDR3: CASRVPREGSTDTQYF; DNA: TGCGCCAGCAGAGTTCCGAGGGAGGGCAGCACAGATACGCAGTATTTT
size: few; J: TRBJ1-6; V: TRBV10-1; D: -; CDR3: CASSEAEMRSPLHF; DNA: TGCGCCAGCAGTGAGGCAGAGATGCGTTCACCCCTCCACTTT
size: few; J: TRBJ1-6; V: TRBV18; D: -; CDR3: CASSETRANNSPLHF; DNA: TGTGCCAGCTCCGAGACACGGGCCAATAATTCACCCCTCCACTTT
size: -; J: TRBJ1-6; V: TRBV7-2; D: -; CDR3: CASSYSFTPLHF; DNA: TGTGCCAGCAGCTACAGCTTTACACCCCTCCACTTT
size: few; J: TRBJ2-3; V: TRBV27; D: TRBD2; CDR3: CASSLSNGGGTDTQYF; DNA: TGTGCCAGCAGTTTATCGAACGGGGGGGGCACAGATACGCAGTATTTT
size: once; J: TRBJ2-7; V: TRBV14; D: -; CDR3: CASSQDSTYYEQYF; DNA: TGTGCCAGCAGCCAAGATTCAACCTACTACGAGCAGTACTTC
size: -; J: TRBJ1-4; V: TRBV2; D: -; CDR3: CASSDVTLQGRAEKLFF; DNA: TGTGCCAGCAGTGACGTCACCCTCCAGGGGAGGGCTGAAAAACTGTTTTTT
size: -; J: TRBJ2-3; V: TRBV6-5; D: -; CDR3: CASSSGAGQVDTQYF; DNA: TGTGCCAGCAGTTCTGGGGCGGGGCAGGTAGATACGCAGTATTTT
size: -; J: TRBJ1-6; V: TRBV5-4; D: -; CDR3: CASSLGLAGQNSPLHF; DNA: TGTGCCAGCAGCTTGGGTCTCGCAGGACAGAATTCACCCCTCCACTTT
size: few; J: TRBJ1-1; V: TRBV5-4; D: TRBD1; CDR3: CASSPGTAGTAFF; DNA: TGTGCCAGCAGCCCAGGGACAGCCGGAACGGCTTTCTTT
size: -; J: TRBJ1-1; V: TRBV5-5; D: -; CDR3: CASSLNARNTEAFF; DNA: TGTGCCAGCAGCTTGAATGCGCGGAACACTGAAGCTTTCTTT
size: -; J: TRBJ1-6; V: TRBV2; D: -; CDR3: CASSEERGVNSPLHF; DNA: TGTGCCAGCAGTGAAGAACGAGGCGTCAATTCACCCCTCCACTTT
size: few; J: TRBJ2-1; V: TRBV6-1; D: TRBD2; CDR3: CASSETAGGPRREQFF; DNA: TGTGCCAGCAGTGAAACAGCGGGAGGGCCAAGGCGTGAGCAGTTCTTC
size: -; J: TRBJ1-2; V: TRBV5-1; D: TRBD1; CDR3: CASSPPQGFDGYTF; DNA: TGCGCCAGCAGCCCTCCACAGGGGTTCGATGGCTACACCTTC
size: -; J: TRBJ2-2; V: TRBV9; D: -; CDR3: CASSALAPGELFF; DNA: TGTGCCAGCAGCGCCCTAGCCCCCGGGGAGCTGTTTTTT
size: -; J: TRBJ2-5; V: TRBV6-5; D: TRBD1; CDR3: CATKTGGEETQYF; DNA: TGTGCCACCAAGACAGGGGGAGAAGAGACCCAGTACTTC
size: few; J: TRBJ2-1; V: TRBV5-4; D: -; CDR3: CASSRTTMYNEQFF; DNA: TGTGCCAGCAGCCGCACTACGATGTACAATGAGCAGTTCTTC
size: -; J: TRBJ2-3; V: TRBV7-8; D: TRBD2; CDR3: CASSPRLAAGGPISPDTQYF; DNA: TGTGCCAGCAGCCCCCGACTTGCAGCGGGGGGGCCAATTAGCCCAGATACGCAGTATTTT
size: -; J: TRBJ2-5; V: TRBV7-9; D: -; CDR3: CASSIARSGETQYF; DNA: TGTGCCAGCAGCATCGCCCGGTCAGGCGAGACCCAGTACTTC
size: once; J: TRBJ1-5; V: TRBV4-2; D: TRBD1; CDR3: CASSQRVGQGRQPQHF; DNA: TGTGCCAGCAGCCAACGAGTCGGACAGGGGAGACAGCCCCAGCATTTT
size: -; J: TRBJ1-1; V: TRBV25-1; D: -; CDR3: CASSESGRPEAFF; DNA: TGTGCCAGCAGTGAATCAGGCAGGCCTGAAGCTTTCTTT
size: -; J: TRBJ2-1; V: TRBV7-9; D: -; CDR3: CASSLGRRLNNEQFF; DNA: TGTGCCAGCAGCTTAGGACGGAGACTCAACAATGAGCAGTTCTTC
size: -; J: TRBJ1-2; V: TRBV30; D: TRBD1; CDR3: CAWSDIGQGNGYTF; DNA: TGTGCCTGGAGCGACATTGGACAGGGTAATGGCTACACCTTC
size: -; J: TRBJ2-1; V: TRBV6-5; D: -; CDR3: CASSYPRGLGFEQFF; DNA: TGTGCCAGCAGTTACCCCAGGGGTTTGGGATTTGAGCAGTTCTTC
size: -; J: TRBJ1-6; V: TRBV7-9; D: TRBD1; CDR3: CASSDRGQVYNSPLHF; DNA: TGTGCCAGCAGCGACAGGGGCCAGGTCTATAATTCACCCCTCCACTTT
size: -; J: TRBJ1-6; V: TRBV5-4; D: TRBD1; CDR3: CASSGRGSYNSPLHF; DNA: TGTGCCAGCAGCGGCAGGGGGTCCTATAATTCACCCCTCCACTTT
size: -; J: TRBJ2-2; V: TRBV6-1; D: -; CDR3: CASSEIVSGELFF; DNA: TGTGCCAGCAGTGAAATAGTTTCCGGGGAGCTGTTTTTT
size: few; J: TRBJ1-2; V: TRBV20-1; D: -; CDR3: CSGSPGAYGYTF; DNA: TGCAGTGGTAGTCCAGGGGCCTATGGCTACACCTTC
size: -; J: TRBJ1-2; V: TRBV5-5; D: TRBD1; CDR3: CASSLAPGQGIPGYTF; DNA: TGTGCCAGCAGCTTGGCCCCGGGACAGGGCATTCCGGGCTACACCTTC
size: -; J: TRBJ2-1; V: TRBV7-9; D: -; CDR3: CASSLERAVLYNEQFF; DNA: TGTGCCAGCAGCTTAGAGCGAGCGGTCCTCTACAATGAGCAGTTCTTC
size: -; J: TRBJ1-3; V: TRBV7-9; D: -; CDR3: CASSFGENTIYF; DNA: TGTGCCAGCAGCTTCGGGGAAAACACCATATATTTT
size: -; J: TRBJ2-5; V: TRBV7-8; D: -; CDR3: CASSLAVTQETQYF; DNA: TGTGCCAGCAGCTTAGCTGTGACGCAAGAGACCCAGTACTTC
size: -; J: TRBJ2-7; V: TRBV6-5; D: TRBD1; CDR3: CASSHQTGVGYEQYF; DNA: TGTGCCAGCAGTCACCAGACAGGGGTTGGTTACGAGCAGTACTTC
size: -; J: TRBJ2-1; V: TRBV4-2; D: -; CDR3: CASSQDSAGLYEQFF; DNA: TGTGCCAGCAGCCAAGATTCAGCGGGTCTTTATGAGCAGTTCTTC
size: -; J: TRBJ1-5; V: TRBV30; D: -; CDR3: CAWTENSNQPQHF; DNA: TGTGCCTGGACAGAGAATAGCAATCAGCCCCAGCATTTT
size: -; J: TRBJ1-2; V: TRBV3-1/TRBV3-2; D: -; CDR3: CASSQRWGGVDYGYTF; DNA: TGTGCCAGCAGCCAAAGATGGGGGGGGGTTGACTATGGCTACACCTTC
size: -; J: TRBJ1-2; V: TRBV11-2; D: -; CDR3: CASSLGRVSGYTF; DNA: TGTGCCAGCAGCTTAGGTCGCGTCTCTGGCTACACCTTC
size: few; J: TRBJ2-6; V: TRBV25-1; D: -; CDR3: CASSESLGPGANVLTF; DNA: TGTGCCAGCAGTGAATCTCTGGGGCCTGGGGCCAACGTCCTGACTTTC
size: -; J: TRBJ1-1; V: TRBV11-2; D: -; CDR3: CASSLAAGTEAFF; DNA: TGTGCCAGCAGCTTAGCGGCGGGGACTGAAGCTTTCTTT
size: -; J: TRBJ1-2; V: TRBV2; D: TRBD1; CDR3: CASSEMGGGGLYGYTF; DNA: TGTGCCAGCAGTGAAATGGGGGGAGGGGGCTTGTATGGCTACACCTTC
size: few; J: TRBJ2-5; V: TRBV10-3; D: -; CDR3: CAISGTQGETQYF; DNA: TGTGCCATCAGTGGGACCCAGGGAGAGACCCAGTACTTC